The present entry profiles one T cell receptor (beta chain) with its context. No antigen is known for it. The method was immunoSEQ multiplex PCR; TCRdb's version includes in-frame clones alone and lacks a portion of them. The repertoire has around 330,000 clones, over 55% of them found once; the top ten carry just under 6.5%. The data originate from a study of cytotoxic CD8 clonotypes in ibrutinib-treated CLL. Background on the study: Across samples, productive templates numbered around 260,000 and productive rearrangements reached about 100,000 on average. Study-level results: Clonality went up at ibrutinib response and then declined back toward baseline at progression.

CDR3 length equals 13 residues. CDR1 is SGHAT and CDR2 is FQNNGV in the germline V gene. V was clipped by 6 bases and J by 4 bases, with 13 bases between them. The sequence derives from a human donor with chronic lymphocytic leukemia. The chain recombines TRBV11-2 with TRBJ2-7; D ambiguous. The input for sequencing was PBMCs, taken after 36 months of ibrutinib treatment. This CDR3 is CASSLPGLYEQYF. CDR3 nucleotide sequence: TGTGCCAGCAGTCTCCCTGGCTTATACGAGCAGTACTTC.